The clone carrying this T cell receptor (beta chain) came up a few times. The data were obtained in a study of blood T cell repertoires in COVID-19. Enrollees, about 18 to 89 years old, lived in 24 US areas. Two negative PCRs, clearance, or symptom resolution were required of recovered Cohort 3 donors. Germline CDR1 and CDR2: SGHTS and YDEGEE. J gave up 3 bases and V 6 bases, and 7 bases lay outside the gene matches. CDR3 length equals 15 residues. The repertoire was sequenced with immunoSEQ multiplex PCR; TCRdb's copy has only in-frame clones and lacks some. The sample lists more than 250,000 clones, about 92% occurring once.

This sequence joins TRBV5-8 and TRBJ2-5, with TRBD1 matching over 11 bases. The sample consisted of PBMCs or T cells enriched from blood (not recorded which). The receptor was derived from a woman younger than 45 who had recovered from COVID-19. The CDR3 protein is CASIQDRGRKETQYF. The CDR3 bases are TGTGCCAGCATCCAGGACAGGGGGCGGAAAGAGACCCAGTACTTC.